A single sample gave rise to the 15 T cell receptor beta chains below, sequenced in a study of shared clonotypes between healthy human individuals. Naive CD8 cells, CD45RO-negative and positively selected for CCR7, excluded terminally differentiated effector memory CD45RA+ cells. Libraries were prepared by immunoSEQ multiplex PCR; TCRdb keeps only in-frame clonotypes and omits some of them. The sample holds about 2 million clones; approximately 94% are singletons and the top ten take approximately 1.2%. Sequenced input: naive CD8+ T cells sorted from blood. The receptor source for this set is a man aged 18 to 30 in good health.

V usage is TRBV28 and J usage is TRBJ2-7; D may be TRBD1 (5 bases). Germline CDR1 and CDR2: MDHEN and SYDVKM. The CDR3 runs to 14 residues. V was pared by 6 bases and J by 2 bases, with 14 bases between. This CDR3 reads CASRNLDTAYEQYF. As DNA, the CDR3 is TGTGCCAGCAGGAACCTGGACACTGCCTACGAGCAGTACTTC. The full variable domain, completed using reference TRBV28 and TRBJ2-7, is DVKVTQSSRYLVKRTGEKVFLECVQDMDHENMFWYRQDPGLGLRLIYFSYDVKMKEKGDIPEGYSVSREKKERFSLILESASTNQTSMYLCASRNLDTAYEQYFGPGTRLTVT.

With respect to this clone: This same CDR3 is encoded by further DNA sequences in the sample. The chain uses TRBV6-5 and TRBJ2-7, with D possibly matching TRBD2 (5 bases). The CDR3 length is 13 residues. Deletions cut 5 bases from V and 2 bases from J, with 10 bases between. CDR1 and CDR2 from the germline V gene are MNHEY and SVGAGI. The chain's CDR3 is CASSLGLAYEQYF. CDR3 nucleotide sequence: TGTGCCAGCAGTCTTGGACTGGCCTACGAGCAGTACTTC.

The V call is TRBV27, the J call TRBJ1-4; the match to TRBD1 covers 9 bases. Germline CDR1 is MNHEY and CDR2 is SMNVEV (reference sequence). The ends lost 5 bases at V and 6 bases at J; junction bases unmatched: 4. The CDR3 covers 14 residues. The DNA of the CDR3 is TGTGCCAGCAGTGCCCGACAGGGGGATGAAAAACTGTTTTTT. Its protein product is CASSARQGDEKLFF.

CDR3 DNA sequence: TGTGCCAGCAGCCTGGACAGGGGCCCGCCAGATACGCAGTATTTT. It is translated as CASSLDRGPPDTQYF. V usage is TRBV5-6 and J usage is TRBJ2-3; 9 bases map to TRBD1. CDR3 length: 15 amino acids. CDR1 and CDR2 (germline): SGHDT, YYEEEE. The junction had 7 bases not matched to a gene; V was cut back by 4 bases and J by 4 bases.

J is TRBJ1-6 and V is TRBV7-9; D possibly corresponds to TRBD1 (5 bases). In germline, CDR1 is SEHNR, CDR2 FQNEAQ (reference sequence). The CDR3 has 15 amino acids. Trimming took off 4 bases at V and 8 bases at J, with 15 bases between the two ends. CDR3 protein: CASSSPKGPYSPLHF. CDR3 in DNA: TGTGCCAGCAGCTCACCCAAGGGGCCCTATTCACCCCTCCACTTT. The full variable domain, rest sourced from reference TRBV7-9 and TRBJ1-6, is DTGVSQNPRHKITKRGQNVTFRCDPISEHNRLYWYRQTLGQGPEFLTYFQNEAQLEKSRLLSDRFSAERPKGSFSTLEIQRTEQGDSAMYLCASSSPKGPYSPLHFGNGTRLTVT.

The CDR3 loop is CASSQVSVGAMGYGYTF. Written as DNA, the CDR3 is TGCGCCAGCAGCCAAGTATCAGTCGGAGCCATGGGCTATGGCTACACCTTC. This chain uses TRBV4-1 with TRBJ1-2; D remains unclear. From germline, CDR1 is MGHRA and CDR2 YSYEKL. Trimming cost V 1 base and J 4 bases, with 19 bases left between them. The CDR3 loop spans 17 amino acids.

With respect to this clone: A junction end diverges from the germline sequence, so it may reflect a read error. This chain uses TRBV7-7 with TRBJ2-2; D possibly corresponds to TRBD2 (5 bases). This CDR3 is built from 14 residues. Per germline, CDR1 SSHAT and CDR2 FNYEAQ (reference sequence). DNA for the CDR3: TGTGCTAGCAGCTTAGTGGGAGACACCGGGGAGCTGTTTTTT. This translates into CASSLVGDTGELFF.

The chain recombines TRBV27 with TRBJ1-2, with TRBD1 matching 7 bases. The CDR3 is 15 amino acids. CDR1 is MNHEY and CDR2 is SMNVEV in the germline V gene (reference sequence). The trim removed 2 bases at V and 4 bases at J, leaving 7 bases unmatched. This CDR3 is CASSLTPGQRYGYTF. Here the CDR3 DNA reads TGTGCCAGCAGTTTAACTCCGGGACAGCGCTATGGCTACACCTTC.

The J gene is TRBJ1-5, the V gene TRBV2; 9 bases fit TRBD1. From germline, CDR1 is SNHLY and CDR2 FYNNEI. After removal of 11 bases from V and 4 bases from J, the junction contained 6 bases not matched to a gene. The CDR3 length is 13 residues. CDR3: CAGRTGANQPQHF. Here the CDR3 DNA reads TGTGCCGGAAGGACAGGGGCGAATCAGCCCCAGCATTTT.

The chain links TRBV6-1 to TRBJ1-2; the match to TRBD1 covers 7 bases. Germline trimming cut 2 bases from V and 4 bases from J; bases unmatched to any gene: 10. There are 16 residues in the CDR3. Germline values: CDR1 MNHNS, CDR2 SASEGT. CDR3 in DNA: TGTGCCAGCAGTGAAACCGGACAGGAGTTCTTCTATGGCTACACCTTC. Protein: CASSETGQEFFYGYTF.

The chain combines TRBV4-2 with TRBJ2-3, with D perhaps matching TRBD2 (6 bases). The V end was cut by 2 bases, the J end by 5 bases, with 11 bases between. Germline V gene data show CDR1 as LGHNA and CDR2 as YNFKEQ. The length of the CDR3 is 14 residues. The CDR3 DNA is TGTGCCAGCAGCCAATCCCGGGACTTAGATACGCAGTATTTT. This translates into CASSQSRDLDTQYF.

The J gene is TRBJ2-3, the V gene TRBV27, with 7 bases matching TRBD2. V lost 5 bases, J lost 2 bases, and 4 bases stayed unmatched. The CDR3 length is 14 residues. Germline V lookup: CDR1 MNHEY, CDR2 SMNVEV (reference sequence). CDR3 sequence: CASSLLANTDTQYF. The CDR3, as DNA: TGTGCCAGCAGTCTACTAGCGAACACAGATACGCAGTATTTT.

This rearrangement joins TRBV15 to TRBJ1-4; tentative D call: TRBD1 (6 bases). Germline V gene sequence: CDR1 LNHNV, CDR2 YYDKDF (reference sequence). V lost 1 base, J lost 7 bases, and 13 bases lay in between. This CDR3 contains 15 residues. CDR3 region: CATSRVGAEGEKLFF. CDR3 sequence (DNA): TGTGCCACCAGCAGAGTGGGGGCGGAAGGTGAAAAACTGTTTTTT.

A remark on this clone: Other DNA sequences in the same sample also yield this CDR3. This chain joins TRBV7-9 and TRBJ2-7, with a possible D match to TRBD1 (6 bases). The CDR3 length is 13 residues. Germline V gene sequence: CDR1 SEHNR, CDR2 FQNEAQ (reference sequence). Trimming shortened V by 6 bases and J by 1 base, and 10 bases separated the two germline ends. The CDR3 here is CASSSGTSYEQYF. Here the CDR3 DNA reads TGTGCCAGCAGTTCAGGGACATCCTACGAGCAGTACTTC.

The rearrangement links TRBV5-5 to TRBJ2-7, with D unclear. V lost 1 base to trimming and J lost 3 bases, with 8 bases between them. This CDR3 comprises 13 residues. Germline V gene lookup returns CDR1 SGHKS and CDR2 YYEKEE (reference sequence). This chain's CDR3 is CASSLFGVYEQYF. CDR3 sequence (DNA): TGTGCCAGCAGCTTGTTCGGCGTCTACGAGCAGTACTTC.